This T cell receptor beta chain was recorded in a study of blood T cells in healthy people across ages. Primed by a sample-barcoded 5' primer and a J-beta primer mix, a second PCR proceeded for roughly 6 to 12 cycles. In TCRdb, the 5' RACE reads were re-called with MiXCR into one record per CDR3 protein. The sample has approximately 800,000 distinct CDR3 sequences; 30% to 45% are singletons. With regard to this clonotype: Its antigen is as yet unknown.

Whole-study results and caveats: There was no known CMV status for donors, so expanded clonotype changes were possibly confounded. Higher diversity and more naive CD4+ cells were features of long-lived donors, compared to aged donors.

The receptor was derived from a young man in good health. The specimen was blood.

The CDR3 nucleotides are TGTGCCAGCAGCCAACCGGACGTCGCTTCACCCCTCCACTTT. Encoded protein: CASSQPDVASPLHF. The chain links TRBV5-6 to TRBJ1-6, with no clear D. Per germline, CDR1 SGHDT and CDR2 YYEEEE. Trimming stripped 4 bases from V and 9 bases from J, with 14 bases between. There are 14 residues in the CDR3.